This TCR beta chain comes out of a study of shared T cell receptors in the human thymus. Using immunoSEQ multiplex PCR, the repertoire was profiled, and TCRdb retains in-frame clones only, with some absent. The table has 630,000 or so clones, about 89% seen once; the top ten hold roughly 0.0086%. This sample also appeared in a second study, on human thymus T cells. According to that study: Finnish infants who were healthy and having corrective surgery for congenital heart defects made up the donors. Thymus pieces cut out during corrective heart surgery were the tissue that was used.

The sequenced sample was thymocytes. This TCR was recovered from a boy under three years old with a congenital heart defect.

The CDR3 bases are TGTGCCAGTGCTTCAAACCGGGGACATCTTAGCAATCAGCCCCAGCATTTT. The encoded protein is CASASNRGHLSNQPQHF. The genes are TRBV28 and TRBJ1-5; D might be TRBD1 (6 bases). Germline values: CDR1 MDHEN, CDR2 SYDVKM. The ends were cut back, 9 bases at V and 0 bases at J, with 21 bases in the middle. The CDR3 contains 17 residues.